The 10 T cell receptor beta chains below come from one sample, sequenced in a study of shared clonotypes between healthy human individuals. Clones were read by immunoSEQ multiplex PCR, and TCRdb kept only the in-frame ones, dropping some. The sample yields around 500,000 clones, around 75% seen once. The sequencing input was PBMCs. The receptors originated from a middle-aged woman in good health. Some clones in this sample may be carry-over from other donors' samples.

This clone has ten or more counts. V is TRBV28 and J is TRBJ1-1; TRBD1 might be the D (5 bases). The CDR3 loop spans 12 amino acids. The V end lost 5 bases, the J end lost 4 bases, and 8 bases lay between the germline ends. Germline assignment: CDR1 MDHEN and CDR2 SYDVKM. The CDR3 reads CASSVGGTEAFF. CDR3 DNA sequence: TGTGCCAGCAGTGTGGGGGGCACTGAAGCTTTCTTT.

The chain recombines TRBV27 with TRBJ2-7; D gene unclear. Germline V CDR1 and CDR2: MNHEY, SMNVEV (reference sequence). This CDR3 is 14 amino acids long. The V and J ends lost 5 bases and 3 bases respectively, with 14 bases between them. The chain's CDR3 is CASSTVPTFYEQYF. CDR3 nucleotides: TGTGCCAGCAGTACGGTACCTACTTTCTACGAGCAGTACTTC.

This clone was counted only a few times. CDR3 sequence reads: CASSPGTVNEKLFF. The CDR3 DNA sequence: TGTGCCAGCAGTCCAGGGACAGTTAATGAAAAACTGTTTTTT. The rearrangement links TRBV6-6 to TRBJ1-4; TRBD1 matches at 7 bases. V was clipped by 5 bases and J by 4 bases; unmatched bases: 4. Germline values: CDR1 MNHNY, CDR2 SVGAGI (reference sequence). This CDR3 has 14 amino acids.

This chain uses TRBV28 with TRBJ2-7; 7 bases align to TRBD2. In germline, CDR1 is MDHEN, CDR2 SYDVKM. The CDR3 consists of 13 residues. The V gene end was trimmed by 4 bases and the J gene end by 5 bases; junction bases not matched to a gene: 5. The CDR3 sequence is CASSSAGVNEQYF. As DNA, the CDR3 is TGTGCCAGCAGTTCTGCGGGGGTCAACGAGCAGTACTTC.

The J gene is TRBJ2-3, the V gene TRBV14; 10 positions agree with TRBD1. This CDR3 has 18 amino acids. J was trimmed by 1 base and V by 1 base; bases with no gene match: 8. From germline, CDR1 is SGHDN and CDR2 FVKESK. The CDR3 coding sequence is TGTGCCAGCAGCCAAGGCCACTCCGGGACAGGGGGCACAGATACGCAGTATTTT. It translates to CASSQGHSGTGGTDTQYF. The entire variable domain, with the rest obtained from reference TRBV14 and TRBJ2-3, is as follows: EAGVTQFPSHSVIEKGQTVTLRCDPISGHDNLYWYRRVMGKEIKFLLHFVKESKQDESGMPNNRFLAERTGGTYSTLKVQPAELEDSGVYFCASSQGHSGTGGTDTQYFGPGTRLTVL.

This clone showed up just a few times. J is TRBJ1-2 and V is TRBV7-2; TRBD1 matches 12 bases. V trimming: 2 bases; J trimming: 9 bases; junction bases outside the gene matches: 7. Germline assignment: CDR1 SGHTA and CDR2 FQGNSA. The CDR3 contains 15 residues. This CDR3 reads CASSLQPGTGGSYTF. CDR3 in DNA: TGTGCCAGCAGCTTACAACCCGGGACAGGGGGCAGCTACACCTTC.

The chain recombines TRBV7-7 with TRBJ2-2; TRBD2 aligns across 8 bases. CDR3 length: 13 residues. CDR1 is SSHAT, CDR2 FNYEAQ, per germline (reference sequence). This CDR3 is CASGTGNTGELFF. The CDR3 DNA follows: TGTGCTAGCGGGACGGGGAACACCGGGGAGCTGTTTTTT.

This clone has only a few counts. This sequence joins TRBV28 and TRBJ1-5; tentative D call: TRBD1 (5 bases). V was cut by 1 base and J by 1 base, with 11 bases left in between. Germline CDR1 is MDHEN and CDR2 is SYDVKM. The CDR3 consists of 16 residues. The CDR3, as DNA: TGTGCCAGCAGTTTATACGGGGGTATCAGCAATCAGCCCCAGCATTTT. This gives the protein CASSLYGGISNQPQHF.

The chain joins TRBV11-3 to TRBJ2-7; D is perhaps TRBD2 (6 bases). Germline assignment: CDR1 SGHNT and CDR2 YENEEA. Trimming stripped 1 base from V and 3 bases from J, with 13 bases between. The CDR3 totals 15 residues. As DNA, the CDR3 is TGTGCCAGCAGCTTAGCCCCGGGGGTTGGCTACGAGCAGTACTTC. It specifies CASSLAPGVGYEQYF.

This rearrangement joins TRBV2 to TRBJ2-7; TRBD1 matches 9 bases. V was clipped by 8 bases and J by 5 bases; unmatched bases: 10. The germline V gene encodes CDR1 SNHLY and CDR2 FYNNEI. The CDR3 loop spans 14 amino acids. This CDR3 reads CASSGDRVVHEQYF. DNA for the CDR3: TGTGCCAGCTCAGGGGACAGGGTGGTCCACGAGCAGTACTTC.